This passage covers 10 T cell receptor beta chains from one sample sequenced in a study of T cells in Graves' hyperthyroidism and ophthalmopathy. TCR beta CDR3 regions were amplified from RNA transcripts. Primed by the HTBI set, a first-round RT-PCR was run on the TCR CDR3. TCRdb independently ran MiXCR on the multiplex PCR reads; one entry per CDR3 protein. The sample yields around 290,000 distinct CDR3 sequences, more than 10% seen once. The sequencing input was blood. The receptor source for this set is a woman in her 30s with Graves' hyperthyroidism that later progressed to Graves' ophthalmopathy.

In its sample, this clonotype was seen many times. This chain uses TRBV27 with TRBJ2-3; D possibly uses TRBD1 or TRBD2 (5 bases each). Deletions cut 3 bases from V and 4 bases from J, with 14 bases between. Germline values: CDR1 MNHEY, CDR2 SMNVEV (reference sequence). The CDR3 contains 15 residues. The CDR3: CASSFRDEIPDTQYF. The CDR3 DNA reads TGTGCCAGCAGTTTCCGGGACGAAATCCCAGATACGCAGTATTTT.

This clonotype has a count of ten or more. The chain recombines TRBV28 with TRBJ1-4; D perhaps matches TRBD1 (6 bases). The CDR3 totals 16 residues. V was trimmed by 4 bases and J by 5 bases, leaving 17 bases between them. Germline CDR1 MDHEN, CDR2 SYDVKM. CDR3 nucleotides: TGTGCCAGCAGTTCCAAGAGGTGGACAGCCAATGAAAAACTGTTTTTT. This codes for CASSSKRWTANEKLFF.

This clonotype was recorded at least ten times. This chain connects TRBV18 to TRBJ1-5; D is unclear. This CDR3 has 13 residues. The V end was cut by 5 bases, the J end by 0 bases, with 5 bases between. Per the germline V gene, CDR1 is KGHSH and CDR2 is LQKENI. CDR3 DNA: TGTGCCAGCTCAGGGGATAGCAATCAGCCCCAGCATTTT. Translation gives CASSGDSNQPQHF.

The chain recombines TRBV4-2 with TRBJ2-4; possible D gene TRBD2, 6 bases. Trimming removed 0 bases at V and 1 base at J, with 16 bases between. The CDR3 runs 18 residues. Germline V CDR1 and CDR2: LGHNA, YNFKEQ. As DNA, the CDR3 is TGTGCCAGCAGCCAAGATCGGGAGACTTGGGGGGCCAAAAACATTCAGTACTTC. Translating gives CASSQDRETWGAKNIQYF.

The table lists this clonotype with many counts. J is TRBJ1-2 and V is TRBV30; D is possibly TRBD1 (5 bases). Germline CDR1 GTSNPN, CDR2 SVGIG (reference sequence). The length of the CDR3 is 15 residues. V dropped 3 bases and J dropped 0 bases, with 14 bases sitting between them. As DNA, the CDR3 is TGTGCCTGGAGGCTTCAGGGTGGGACTAACTATGGCTACACCTTC. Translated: CAWRLQGGTNYGYTF.

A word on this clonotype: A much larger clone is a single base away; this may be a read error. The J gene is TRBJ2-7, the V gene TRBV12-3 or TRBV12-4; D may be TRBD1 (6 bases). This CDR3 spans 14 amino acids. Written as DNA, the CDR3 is TGTACCAGCACCAAAAATGGGGGCACTAGGGAGCAGTACTTC. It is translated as CTSTKNGGTREQYF.

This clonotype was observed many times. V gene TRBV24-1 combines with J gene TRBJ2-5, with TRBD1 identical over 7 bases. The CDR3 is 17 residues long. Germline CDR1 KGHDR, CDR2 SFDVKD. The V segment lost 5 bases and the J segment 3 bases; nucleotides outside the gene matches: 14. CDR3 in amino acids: CATSGRRVTGQEETQYF. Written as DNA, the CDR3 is TGTGCCACCAGTGGCCGTAGGGTGACAGGGCAAGAAGAGACCCAGTACTTC.

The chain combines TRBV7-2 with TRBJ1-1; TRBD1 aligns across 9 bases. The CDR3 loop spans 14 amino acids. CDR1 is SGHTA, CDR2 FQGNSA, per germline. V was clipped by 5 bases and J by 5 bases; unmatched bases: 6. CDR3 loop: CASSVQGAFTEAFF. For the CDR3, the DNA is TGTGCCAGCAGCGTACAGGGGGCGTTTACTGAAGCTTTCTTT.

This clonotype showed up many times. For the CDR3, the DNA is TGTGCCAGCAGCTTAGGGGCAGGGGTTGAAGCTTTCTTT. Its translation: CASSLGAGVEAFF. The V call is TRBV7-2, the J call TRBJ1-1; maybe TRBD1 (6 bases). The CDR3 covers 13 residues. Germline V lookup: CDR1 SGHTA, CDR2 FQGNSA. The V gene lost 1 base and the J gene lost 7 bases, with 10 bases spanning the gap.

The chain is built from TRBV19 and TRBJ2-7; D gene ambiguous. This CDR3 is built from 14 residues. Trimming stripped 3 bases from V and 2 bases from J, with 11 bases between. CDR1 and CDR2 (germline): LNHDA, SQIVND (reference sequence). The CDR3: CASSIILGPYEQYF. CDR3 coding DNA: TGTGCCAGTAGTATTATCCTAGGCCCCTACGAGCAGTACTTC. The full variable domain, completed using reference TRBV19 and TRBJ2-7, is DGGITQSPKYLFRKEGQNVTLSCEQNLNHDAMYWYRQDPGQGLRLIYYSQIVNDFQKGDIAEGYSVSREKKESFPLTVTSAQKNPTAFYLCASSIILGPYEQYFGPGTRLTVT.